These 22 T cell receptor beta chains were all obtained from the same sample, sequenced in a study of vaccination and CD4 T cells after COVID-19. Their antigen targets remain unknown. Cultured CD4+ T cell DNA was sequenced using the Oncomine TCR Beta short-read assay. TCRdb fed the PCR reads into MiXCR, producing one record per CDR3 protein. The sample lists about 4,000 distinct CDR3 sequences, roughly 19% occurring once. Specified treatment: roughly ten-day PBMC culture with coronavirus spike peptide pools or control peptides (ViraFEST assay). The sample comprised CD4+ T cells from blood, cultured in vitro. These receptors originate from a human donor who had recovered from COVID-19.

The CDR3 reads CASGTTLYSGNTIYF. CDR3 coding DNA: TGTGCCAGCGGGACGACACTTTACTCTGGAAACACCATATATTTT. This chain uses TRBV6-1 with TRBJ1-3; a possible D gene is TRBD1 (5 bases). V was pared by 8 bases and J by 0 bases, with 14 bases between. This CDR3 contains 15 residues. Germline CDR1 MNHNS, CDR2 SASEGT.

This rearrangement joins TRBV12-5 to TRBJ1-2, with TRBD1 as a possible D gene (6 bases). CDR1 and CDR2 (germline): LGHNT, FRNRAP. This CDR3 is built from 13 residues. The V gene lost 7 bases and the J gene lost 4 bases, with 13 bases spanning the gap. CDR3 loop: CASAPDSLYGYTF. The CDR3 nucleotides read TGTGCTAGTGCCCCGGACAGTCTCTATGGCTACACCTTC.

V is TRBV6-5 and J is TRBJ1-1; 7 bases are a match to TRBD1. This CDR3 region has 14 residues. Germline V gene lookup returns CDR1 MNHEY and CDR2 SVGAGI. With 4 bases clipped from V and 4 bases from J, the junction kept 6 bases outside the gene matches. The DNA of the CDR3 is TGTGCCAGCAGTTCCAGGGGGGAAGGCACTGAAGCTTTCTTT. Residues: CASSSRGEGTEAFF.

This clonotype has just a few counts. This sequence joins TRBV28 and TRBJ2-3; no firm D call. The ends were cut back, 5 bases at V and 2 bases at J, with 5 bases in the middle. This CDR3 has 12 residues. Germline V lookup: CDR1 MDHEN, CDR2 SYDVKM. Written as DNA, the CDR3 is TGTGCCAGCAGTACCCCCACAGATACGCAGTATTTT. It encodes CASSTPTDTQYF.

In DNA, the CDR3 is TGTGCCAGCAGCATTCAACGAACCGATAGCGGCCGCACAGATACGCAGTATTTT. Residues: CASSIQRTDSGRTDTQYF. The chain is built from TRBV21-1 and TRBJ2-3; TRBD2 is the table's D call and was not checked against the DNA. TRBV21-1 is given as a pseudogene. The CDR3 has 18 residues.

This clonotype was detected only a few times. The rearrangement links TRBV12-3 or TRBV12-4 to TRBJ1-2; D is uncertain. The CDR3 spans 12 residues. Trimming cost V 5 bases and J 8 bases, with 12 bases left between them. The CDR3 coding sequence is TGTGCCAGCAGTCGAGCTCTCGGGGGCTACACCTTC. Its translation: CASSRALGGYTF.

The chain uses TRBV4-1 and TRBJ2-1, with a weak D call TRBD2 (5 bases). Germline V lookup: CDR1 MGHRA, CDR2 YSYEKL. V was clipped by 2 bases and J by 9 bases, with 8 bases between them. The length of the CDR3 is 12 residues. Here the CDR3 DNA reads TGCGCCAGCAGCCAACATGGAGGTGAGCAGTTCTTC. As protein: CASSQHGGEQFF.

The chain employs TRBV7-2 and TRBJ1-3; 7 bases are shared with TRBD1. This CDR3 region has 16 residues. Germline CDR1 is SGHTA and CDR2 is FQGNSA. The CDR3 region has the DNA TGTGCTGCCGCTTCAGGGGGTTCTAGCTCTGGAAACACCATATATTTT. Translating gives CAAASGGSSSGNTIYF.

About this clonotype itself: A much larger clone sits a single nucleotide away, making a read error possible. The rearrangement uses TRBV5-1 and TRBJ1-2, with 9 nucleotides matching TRBD1. CDR1 and CDR2 (germline): SGHRS, YFSETQ. This CDR3 is 14 amino acids long. The DNA of the CDR3 is TGCGCCGGCAGCTTGACAGGGGGTGTTGAGGGCTACACCTTC. Residues: CAGSLTGGVEGYTF. The full variable domain, in which reference TRBV5-1 and TRBJ1-2 provide the parts outside the CDR3, is KAGVTQTPRYLIKTRGQQVTLSCSPISGHRSVSWYQQTPGQGLQFLFEYFSETQRNKGNFPGRFSGRQFSNSRSEMNVSTLELGDSALYLCAGSLTGGVEGYTFGSGTRLTVV.

CDR3 in amino acids: CASRTGISTDTQYF. The CDR3 bases are TGCGCCAGCAGGACGGGCATAAGCACAGATACGCAGTATTTT. The chain uses TRBV5-1 and TRBJ2-3; D is ambiguous. Germline assignment: CDR1 SGHRS and CDR2 YFSETQ. The CDR3 contains 14 residues. V was cut by 5 bases and J by 0 bases, with 10 bases left in between.

The gene calls are TRBV20-1 and TRBJ2-5; 11 bases fit TRBD1. The CDR3 runs to 14 residues. Germline assignment: CDR1 DFQATT and CDR2 SNEGSKA (reference sequence). Trimming cost V 6 bases and J 3 bases; bases outside gene matches: 6. The CDR3 DNA is TGCAGTGCGGAACCGGGACAGGGGGAAGAGACCCAGTACTTC. Translating gives CSAEPGQGEETQYF.

This clonotype was detected a few times. This chain connects TRBV6-1 to TRBJ2-7; maybe TRBD1 (5 bases). The CDR3 is made up of 14 amino acids. V gave up 3 bases and J gave up 3 bases, with 12 bases separating them. Germline V lookup: CDR1 MNHNS, CDR2 SASEGT. The CDR3 region has the DNA TGTGCCAGCAGTGATGGGGCGTCGGACTACGAGCAGTACTTC. Protein sequence: CASSDGASDYEQYF.

The chain combines TRBV20-1 with TRBJ2-3; 9 bases fit TRBD2. CDR3 length: 14 residues. The germline V gene has CDR1 DFQATT and CDR2 SNEGSKA (reference sequence). V lost 5 bases and J lost 4; bases outside the gene matches: 7. The CDR3: CSALTSGLADTQYF. The DNA for the CDR3 is TGCAGTGCTTTGACTAGCGGACTTGCAGATACGCAGTATTTT.

The chain links TRBV25-1 to TRBJ2-3; a possible D gene is TRBD2 (6 bases). Trimming took off 5 bases at V and 4 bases at J, with 10 bases between the two ends. CDR1 MGHDK and CDR2 SYGVNS come from the germline V gene. The CDR3 spans 13 residues. CDR3 residues: CASSRDLADTQYF. The CDR3 DNA follows: TGTGCCAGCAGTAGGGACTTAGCAGATACGCAGTATTTT.

This chain uses TRBV3-1 with TRBJ2-1; D is undetermined. The V gene lost 3 bases and the J gene lost 10 bases, with 13 bases spanning the gap. Per the germline V gene, CDR1 is LGHDT and CDR2 is YNNKEL (reference sequence). The CDR3 has 13 amino acids. The CDR3: CASSQILGSEQFF. In nucleotides, the CDR3 is TGTGCCAGCAGCCAGATCTTGGGCTCGGAGCAGTTCTTC.

This clonotype turned up a few times. The chain uses TRBV19 and TRBJ1-4; D ambiguous. The CDR3 sequence is 11 residues long. Germline CDR1 LNHDA, CDR2 SQIVND (reference sequence). The V end was cut by 3 bases, the J end by 8 bases, with 4 bases between. CDR3 bases: TGTGCCAGTAGTATTCGCGAAAAACTGTTTTTT. It is translated as CASSIREKLFF.

This clonotype was picked up one time. The chain carries TRBV3-1 and TRBJ1-6; a weak D match, TRBD1 (6 bases). V was trimmed by 4 bases and J by 9 bases, leaving 10 bases between them. The CDR3 runs to 13 residues. The germline V gene has CDR1 LGHDT and CDR2 YNNKEL (reference sequence). CDR3 sequence (DNA): TGTGCCAGCAGCCCGGACAGAATTTCACCCCTCCACTTT. It encodes CASSPDRISPLHF.

This clonotype was recorded a few times. The chain recombines TRBV5-4 with TRBJ1-1; D gene uncertain. Germline assignment: CDR1 SGHNT and CDR2 YYREEE (reference sequence). Trimming cost V 4 bases and J 0 bases, with 16 bases left between them. The CDR3 consists of 16 residues. CDR3 sequence (DNA): TGTGCCAGCAGCCAAATAGGCCGAACTTTGAACACTGAAGCTTTCTTT. This codes for CASSQIGRTLNTEAFF.

Regarding this clonotype: Given a much more abundant clone one base away, this may be a read error. The chain employs TRBV19 and TRBJ1-3; D is uncertain. The V gene's germline CDR1 is LNHDA and CDR2 SQIVND (reference sequence). CDR3 length: 13 residues. CDR3 region: CASGIDHGNTIYF. In DNA, the CDR3 is TGTGCCAGTGGTATAGATCACGGAAACACCATATATTTT. Full variable domain (outside the CDR3, taken from reference TRBV19 and TRBJ1-3): DGGITQSPKYLFRKEGQNVTLSCEQNLNHDAMYWYRQDPGQGLRLIYYSQIVNDFQKGDIAEGYSVSREKKESFPLTVTSAQKNPTAFYLCASGIDHGNTIYFGEGSWLTVV.

The chain links TRBV7-9 to TRBJ2-7, with unresolved D. This CDR3 is 11 amino acids long. Germline lookup yields CDR1 SEHNR and CDR2 FQNEAQ (reference sequence). V was clipped by 5 bases and J by 7 bases, with 9 bases between them. The CDR3 DNA reads TGTGCCAGCAGCCCCCTAAGTGAGCAGTACTTC. This encodes CASSPLSEQYF. Variable domain in full (rest from reference TRBV7-9 and TRBJ2-7): DTGVSQNPRHKITKRGQNVTFRCDPISEHNRLYWYRQTLGQGPEFLTYFQNEAQLEKSRLLSDRFSAERPKGSFSTLEIQRTEQGDSAMYLCASSPLSEQYFGPGTRLTVT.

The J gene is TRBJ2-2, the V gene TRBV7-2; a weak D match, TRBD2 (7 bases). Trimming shortened V by 1 base and J by 4 bases, and 10 bases separated the two germline ends. Per the germline V gene, CDR1 is SGHTA and CDR2 is FQGNSA. This CDR3 comprises 15 residues. CDR3 in DNA: TGTGCCAGCAGCTTAGGAGGGGGGGGCACCGGGGAGCTGTTTTTT. Translating gives CASSLGGGGTGELFF.

In its sample, this clonotype ranks as large. J is TRBJ1-4 and V is TRBV20-1; D is perhaps TRBD1 (5 bases). Trimming took off 5 bases at V and 7 bases at J, with 14 bases between the two ends. The CDR3 consists of 13 residues. Germline V lookup: CDR1 DFQATT, CDR2 SNEGSKA (reference sequence). CDR3 nucleotides: TGCAGTGCTGATTCGGGGCGGGGTGAAAAACTGTTTTTT. It specifies CSADSGRGEKLFF.